The 32 T cell receptor beta chains below come from one sample, sequenced in a study of blood T cell repertoires in COVID-19 (dated by TCRdb to between 2020 and 2021). To prepare the library, the immunoSEQ multiplex PCR assay was applied. Entries here come from immuneACCESS through TCRdb and include only in-frame sequences with V and J called. Some clones fail to appear in such tables; in the studies checked, an unresolved V gene covers under half of the shortfall, and the cause of the remainder is unknown. The sample table lists 110,000 or so clones, roughly four fifths of them with a count of one. Jointly, the top ten make up 15% of the sample. The sample consisted of peripheral blood. The origin of the receptors is an elderly woman with acute or convalescent COVID-19.

V and J are TRBV2 and TRBJ2-5, with 7 bases matching TRBD2. The CDR3 spans 15 residues. CDR1 is SNHLY, CDR2 FYNNEI, per germline. V gave up 6 bases and J gave up 2 bases; unmatched junction bases: 9. This chain's CDR3 is CASRERGGFQETQYF. CDR3 bases: TGTGCCAGCAGAGAACGCGGGGGATTTCAAGAGACCCAGTACTTC.

CDR3 sequence reads: CASSLGQGLNTEAFF. CDR3 in DNA: TGTGCCAGCTCCCTGGGACAGGGGTTAAACACTGAAGCTTTCTTT. The rearrangement joins TRBV6-5 to TRBJ1-1; 10 bases map to TRBD1. V shed 8 bases, J shed 2 bases, and the junction held 8 bases outside the gene matches. CDR1 and CDR2 (germline): MNHEY, SVGAGI. This CDR3 comprises 15 residues.

The chain couples TRBV5-6 to TRBJ1-5; 7 bases are shared with TRBD1. The CDR3 contains 14 residues. Germline assignment: CDR1 SGHDT and CDR2 YYEEEE. The ends lost 2 bases at V and 7 bases at J; junction bases unmatched: 6. The CDR3 region has the DNA TGTGCCAGCAGCTTCATGGGACAGCTCCAGCCCCAGCATTTT. Translation: CASSFMGQLQPQHF.

The gene calls are TRBV18 and TRBJ2-1, with 8 bases identical to TRBD1. The CDR3 runs 16 residues. The V segment lost 3 bases and the J segment 1 base; nucleotides outside the gene matches: 5. CDR1 KGHSH and CDR2 LQKENI come from the germline V gene. The CDR3, as DNA: TGTGCCAGCTCACCTCGGACAGGGAGATCCTACAATGAGCAGTTCTTC. The encoded protein is CASSPRTGRSYNEQFF.

This clone was detected ten times or more. J is TRBJ1-1 and V is TRBV19; 7 bases agree with TRBD1. V gave up 5 bases and J gave up 7 bases; unmatched junction bases: 7. Germline loops: CDR1 LNHDA, CDR2 SQIVND (reference sequence). The CDR3 totals 13 residues. The CDR3: CASSATGSNEAFF. CDR3 DNA: TGTGCCAGTAGTGCGACAGGGAGCAATGAAGCTTTCTTT.

This clone turned up a few times. The rearrangement links TRBV9 to TRBJ2-3; no definite D call. The length of the CDR3 is 15 residues. Trimming removed 2 bases at V and 1 base at J, with 11 bases between. Germline CDR1 is SGDLS and CDR2 is YYNGEE. The CDR3, as DNA: TGTGCCAGCAGCGTGAGAGGTCTCGGCACAGATACGCAGTATTTT. Translation gives CASSVRGLGTDTQYF. Full variable domain (remainder filled in from reference TRBV9 and TRBJ2-3): DSGVTQTPKHLITATGQRVTLRCSPRSGDLSVYWYQQSLDQGLQFLIQYYNGEERAKGNILERFSAQQFPDLHSELNLSSLELGDSALYFCASSVRGLGTDTQYFGPGTRLTVL.

This clone was counted once. The V and J genes are TRBV10-3 and TRBJ2-3; 8 nucleotides align to TRBD2. The germline V gene encodes CDR1 ENHRY and CDR2 SYGVKD. The V gene end was trimmed by 7 bases and the J gene end by 1 base; junction bases not matched to a gene: 7. The CDR3 totals 15 residues. The CDR3 region is CAITRSSGGTDTQYF. The CDR3 nucleotides read TGTGCCATCACCAGGAGTAGCGGGGGCACAGATACGCAGTATTTT.

J is TRBJ2-1 and V is TRBV7-6; TRBD2 is a possible D gene (6 bases). The CDR3 covers 16 residues. The germline V gene encodes CDR1 SGHVS and CDR2 FNYEAQ. V lost 2 bases and J 3 bases, leaving 14 bases between the germline ends. The CDR3 bases are TGTGCCAGCAGCTTACGGCGGGGAGCGAGCTACAATGAGCAGTTCTTC. Encoded protein: CASSLRRGASYNEQFF.

This clone was seen just once. V usage is TRBV9 and J usage is TRBJ1-3; TRBD1 aligns across 10 bases. Germline assignment: CDR1 SGDLS and CDR2 YYNGEE. Trimming cost V 4 bases and J 0 bases; bases outside gene matches: 4. The CDR3 loop spans 16 amino acids. This CDR3 reads CASSTGQGSSGNTIYF. CDR3 coding DNA: TGTGCCAGCAGCACGGGACAGGGGAGCTCTGGAAACACCATATATTTT.

V gene TRBV5-1 combines with J gene TRBJ2-1; 10 positions match TRBD2. The V gene end was trimmed by 0 bases and the J gene end by 14 bases; junction bases not matched to a gene: 5. The CDR3 runs 13 residues. Per germline, CDR1 SGHRS and CDR2 YFSETQ. CDR3 DNA: TGCGCCAGCAGCTTGGCCCTAGCGGGAGTAAAGTTCTTC. Its translation: CASSLALAGVKFF.

The chain uses TRBV7-9 and TRBJ2-3, with D unclear. The CDR3 has 13 amino acids. The ends were cut back, 5 bases at V and 5 bases at J, with 11 bases in the middle. Germline V gene sequence: CDR1 SEHNR, CDR2 FQNEAQ (reference sequence). The CDR3 loop reads CASSVERIDTQYF. DNA for the CDR3: TGTGCCAGCAGCGTAGAGAGGATAGATACGCAGTATTTT.

The V and J genes are TRBV29-1 and TRBJ2-1; D possibly corresponds to TRBD2 (5 bases). Trimming took off 7 bases at V and 6 bases at J, with 10 bases between the two ends. CDR1 and CDR2 (germline): SQVTM, ANQGSEA. The CDR3 spans 11 residues. The CDR3 loop is CSATDFNEQFF. The CDR3, as DNA: TGCAGCGCTACGGACTTCAATGAGCAGTTCTTC.

Only a few counts were recorded for this clone. This chain joins TRBV9 and TRBJ1-4; D unresolved. The CDR3 has 16 residues. From germline, CDR1 is SGDLS and CDR2 YYNGEE. Trimming took 0 bases from V and 4 from J, leaving 13 bases between them. DNA of the CDR3: TGTGCCAGCAGCGTAGCTCGGAGTCCCTATAATGAAAAACTGTTTTTT. This codes for CASSVARSPYNEKLFF. The entire variable domain, with the rest obtained from reference TRBV9 and TRBJ1-4, is as follows: DSGVTQTPKHLITATGQRVTLRCSPRSGDLSVYWYQQSLDQGLQFLIQYYNGEERAKGNILERFSAQQFPDLHSELNLSSLELGDSALYFCASSVARSPYNEKLFFGSGTQLSVL.

This clone has more than one count but fewer than ten. The CDR3 spells CASSGTATGSTDTQYF. DNA of the CDR3: TGCGCCAGCAGTGGGACTGCGACAGGGTCCACAGATACGCAGTATTTT. The genes are TRBV5-1 and TRBJ2-3; D is possibly TRBD1 (7 bases). Germline V gives CDR1 SGHRS, CDR2 YFSETQ. The CDR3 consists of 16 residues. Trimming removed 5 bases from V and 2 bases from J, with 18 bases in between.

The rearrangement links TRBV2 to TRBJ1-1; 8 nucleotides line up with TRBD1. Per the germline V gene, CDR1 is SNHLY and CDR2 is FYNNEI. The V and J ends lost 6 bases and 4 bases, in that order; junction bases with no gene match: 4. The CDR3 has 13 residues. As DNA, the CDR3 is TGTGCCAGCAGGACGACAGGGGTCACTGAAGCTTTCTTT. Translated, it gives CASRTTGVTEAFF.

The CDR3 is CASSDSGVNYGYTF. The CDR3 DNA reads as TGTGCCAGCAGTGACTCAGGGGTTAACTATGGCTACACCTTC. The chain carries TRBV2 and TRBJ1-2, with a tentative D call TRBD1 (6 bases). The V and J ends lost 3 bases and 1 base respectively, with 9 bases between them. The germline CDR1 and CDR2 sequences are SNHLY and FYNNEI. The length of the CDR3 is 14 residues.

Remarks on this clone: The same CDR3 can be traced to other DNA sequences in this sample. The CDR3 spells CASSLAQGSQPQHF. The DNA for the CDR3 is TGTGCCAGCAGCTTAGCACAGGGTAGTCAGCCCCAGCATTTT. This chain uses TRBV11-2 with TRBJ1-5, with D tentatively TRBD1 (6 bases). CDR1 and CDR2 (germline): SGHAT, FQNNGV. V lost 1 base and J lost 6, with 10 bases in between. CDR3 length: 14 residues.

As regards this clone: An end of the junction differs from the germline gene, which may be a read error. The V and J genes are TRBV18 and TRBJ2-3, with 8 bases matching TRBD1. In germline, CDR1 is KGHSH, CDR2 LQKENI. The CDR3 is made up of 15 amino acids. DNA of the CDR3: TGTGCCAGCTCACCGACAGGGGCGAGCACAAATACGCAGTATTTT. Translation gives CASSPTGASTNTQYF.

V is TRBV30 and J is TRBJ1-2; TRBD1 matches 7 bases. There are 13 residues in the CDR3. CDR1 GTSNPN and CDR2 SVGIG come from the germline V gene (reference sequence). V was pared by 1 base and J by 4 bases, with 3 bases of the junction left unmatched. CDR3 region: CAWSEGAGYGYTF. CDR3 sequence (DNA): TGTGCCTGGAGTGAGGGGGCGGGCTATGGCTACACCTTC.

Turning to this clone: The same CDR3 can be traced to other DNA sequences in this sample. The CDR3 spells CASSSTGDSGNTIYF. The CDR3 DNA is TGCGCCAGCAGCTCGACCGGGGACTCTGGAAACACCATATATTTT. The gene calls are TRBV5-1 and TRBJ1-3; no definite D call. V lost 3 bases to trimming and J lost 0 bases, with 10 bases between them. The CDR3 covers 15 residues. Germline CDR1 reads SGHRS; CDR2 reads YFSETQ.

The chain links TRBV5-5 to TRBJ2-1; 10 bases fit TRBD2. CDR1 SGHKS and CDR2 YYEKEE come from the germline V gene (reference sequence). V lost 6 bases, J lost 5 bases, and 8 bases stayed unmatched. The CDR3 sequence is 15 residues long. CDR3 loop: CASTWGTSVNNEQFF. The CDR3, as DNA: TGTGCCAGCACCTGGGGGACTAGCGTGAACAATGAGCAGTTCTTC.

The gene calls are TRBV5-1 and TRBJ1-5; D perhaps matches TRBD1 (5 bases). CDR3 length: 18 amino acids. Germline CDR1 SGHRS, CDR2 YFSETQ. V was cut by 0 bases and J by 0 bases, with 16 bases left in between. CDR3 loop: CASSLGGRAANSNQPQHF. CDR3 bases: TGCGCCAGCAGCTTGGGGGGGAGGGCGGCTAATAGCAATCAGCCCCAGCATTTT.

J is TRBJ2-1 and V is TRBV7-2, with D tentatively TRBD2 (5 bases). Deletions cut 2 bases from V and 5 bases from J, with 10 bases between. The CDR3 totals 14 residues. From germline, CDR1 is SGHTA and CDR2 FQGNSA. CDR3 in DNA: TGTGCCAGCAGCTTAAGCCGGGAAAACAATGAGCAGTTCTTC. The encoded protein is CASSLSRENNEQFF.

The chain combines TRBV7-9 with TRBJ2-3; 10 bases agree with TRBD1. Germline-derived CDR1 and CDR2 are SEHNR and FQNEAQ (reference sequence). V lost 5 bases and J lost 4; bases outside the gene matches: 6. The CDR3 is 15 residues long. The CDR3 sequence is CASSPTGGAADTQYF. As DNA, the CDR3 is TGTGCCAGCAGCCCGACAGGGGGCGCGGCAGATACGCAGTATTTT.

The chain links TRBV4-2 to TRBJ2-7, with TRBD2 matching over 12 bases. The CDR3 contains 21 residues. V shed 0 bases and J 1 base; nucleotides not matched to a gene: 16. Germline assignment: CDR1 LGHNA and CDR2 YNFKEQ. The DNA for the CDR3 is TGTGCCAGCAGCCAAGATCACGGACTAGCGGGATCCGTCGGGGGTTCCTACGAGCAGTACTTC. This encodes CASSQDHGLAGSVGGSYEQYF.

The chain has TRBV3-1 (or the pseudogene TRBV3-2) and TRBJ1-1, with D unresolved. This CDR3 contains 15 residues. Germline V gene data show CDR1 as LGHDT and CDR2 as YNNKEL (reference sequence). V gave up 1 base and J gave up 6 bases, with 15 bases separating them. CDR3 residues: CASSQVLAGLAEAFF. The DNA for the CDR3 is TGTGCCAGCAGCCAAGTTCTAGCGGGTCTGGCTGAAGCTTTCTTT.

This clone was recorded a few times. This rearrangement joins TRBV5-1 to TRBJ2-1; TRBD2 agrees at 8 bases. The CDR3 covers 15 residues. Germline values: CDR1 SGHRS, CDR2 YFSETQ. The ends lost 0 bases at V and 6 bases at J; junction bases unmatched: 5. CDR3 in DNA: TGCGCCAGCAGCTTGGCCCCTAGCGGGCTCAATGAGCAGTTCTTC. It codes for CASSLAPSGLNEQFF.

The table lists this clone with a count of one. The V call is TRBV4-3, the J call TRBJ2-3; D is undetermined. Germline V CDR1 and CDR2: LGHNA, YSLEER. The germline V and J ends were trimmed by 0 bases and 0 bases, with 7 bases remaining between them. CDR3 size: 15 residues. The CDR3 nucleotides are TGCGCCAGCAGCCAAGATGCCTATAGCACAGATACGCAGTATTTT. It yields the protein CASSQDAYSTDTQYF.

The V gene is TRBV2, the J gene TRBJ1-5; the D is unclear. Germline loops: CDR1 SNHLY, CDR2 FYNNEI. V lost 7 bases, J lost 9 bases, and 19 bases lay in between. The CDR3 runs 14 residues. CDR3 region: CASKYALEGTPQHF. CDR3 nucleotide sequence: TGTGCCAGCAAGTACGCCCTGGAGGGAACGCCCCAGCATTTT.

The V gene is TRBV7-2, the J gene TRBJ2-5; D gene unclear. V was pared by 4 bases and J by 0 bases, with 9 bases between. Germline CDR1 and CDR2: SGHTA and FQGNSA. CDR3 length equals 14 residues. CDR3 nucleotides: TGTGCCAGCAGCTCTTACAGATACCAAGAGACCCAGTACTTC. It is translated as CASSSYRYQETQYF. The full variable domain, with the rest looked up from reference TRBV7-2 and TRBJ2-5, is GAGVSQSPSNKVTEKGKDVELRCDPISGHTALYWYRQSLGQGLEFLIYFQGNSAPDKSGLPSDRFSAERTGGSVSTLTIQRTQQEDSAVYLCASSSYRYQETQYFGPGTRLLVL.

The sample holds a few counts of this clone. The V gene is TRBV19, the J gene TRBJ2-1; unclear D gene. Germline lookup yields CDR1 LNHDA and CDR2 SQIVND (reference sequence). V was clipped by 8 bases and J by 0 bases, with 8 bases between them. CDR3 size: 13 residues. CDR3 in amino acids: CASSFGSYNEQFF. In DNA, the CDR3 is TGTGCCAGTTCCTTCGGCTCCTACAATGAGCAGTTCTTC.

This clone was found a few times. J is TRBJ2-7 and V is TRBV6-6, with unresolved D. This CDR3 is built from 12 residues. V was cut by 2 bases and J by 2 bases, with 4 bases left in between. CDR1 is MNHNY, CDR2 SVGAGI, per germline (reference sequence). The CDR3 loop is CASSYETYEQYF. The CDR3 nucleotides read TGTGCCAGCAGTTACGAGACCTACGAGCAGTACTTC.